This TCR beta chain originates from a study of CD8+ T cells in alopecia areata. Overall study findings and caveats: Lesional scalp displayed greater clonality than normal scalp, most notably in alopecia totalis/universalis. Resident alphabeta T-cell populations of normal skin are likewise subject to sequencing in scalp samples. Although TCR sharing was seen in mice, sharing across patients was less clear, possibly for HLA-related reasons. Clonality in the scalp and expanded CD8+ clones ranked among the top 100 were significantly decreased by tofacitinib.

V was pared by 2 bases and J by 7 bases, with 12 bases between. CDR1 and CDR2 (germline): SGHVS, FQNEAQ. The CDR3 consists of 14 residues. The treatment was: oral pan-JAK inhibitor, 5-10 mg twice daily. As to this clone: The antigen remains undetermined.

In each case, RNA was isolated and then reverse transcribed into cDNA as the sequencing template. Repertoires were generated with immunoSEQ multiplex PCR, while TCRdb's copy carries only in-frame clones and drops some. This table has nearly 200,000 clones, roughly 50% appearing once. Material: CD4+ T cells sorted from blood, obtained at week 24, from a patient treated with tofacitinib. The chain employs TRBV7-8 and TRBJ1-5; unclear D gene. The TCR originated in a human donor with alopecia areata. The CDR3 sequence is CASSLQGYGQPQHF. In nucleotides, the CDR3 is TGTGCCAGCAGCTTACAAGGGTATGGCCAGCCCCAGCATTTT. Supplemented by reference TRBV7-8 and TRBJ1-5, the full variable domain reads GAGVSQSPRYKVAKRGQDVALRCDPISGHVSLFWYQQALGQGPEFLTYFQNEAQLDKSGLPSDRFFAERPEGSVSTLKIQRTQQEDSAVYLCASSLQGYGQPQHFGDGTRLSIL.